A single sample is the source of the 9 T cell receptor beta chains below, sequenced in a study of shared clonotypes between healthy human individuals. This table comes from immunoSEQ multiplex PCR, and its TCRdb copy is limited to in-frame clones, with some not included. The sample lists approximately 100,000 clones; about 63% were seen once. The sequenced material came from memory CD8+ T cells sorted from blood. Subset meaning: CD45RO+ cells pooled with CCR7-negative TemRA cells. The receptors originated from a woman in her 30s in good health.

The chain recombines TRBV10-3 with TRBJ2-1, with unresolved D. V was trimmed by 0 bases and J by 5 bases, leaving 11 bases between them. This CDR3 is built from 15 residues. Per the germline V gene, CDR1 is ENHRY and CDR2 is SYGVKD. The CDR3 region is CAISESGPTNNEQFF. The CDR3 bases are TGTGCCATCAGTGAGTCTGGACCCACGAACAATGAGCAGTTCTTC.

The rearrangement joins TRBV11-2 to TRBJ2-2; D gene ambiguous. Germline assignment: CDR1 SGHAT and CDR2 FQNNGV. V lost 1 base and J lost 5, with 8 bases in between. This CDR3 is 14 amino acids long. This CDR3 is CASSLVAPTGELFF. In nucleotides, the CDR3 is TGTGCCAGCAGCTTAGTTGCCCCTACCGGGGAGCTGTTTTTT.

A remark on this clone: Other DNA variants within this sample encode the same CDR3. The J gene is TRBJ2-1, the V gene TRBV5-6, with 12 nucleotides matching TRBD2. This CDR3 contains 16 residues. The germline V gene encodes CDR1 SGHDT and CDR2 YYEEEE. The J segment lost 6 bases and the V segment lost 0 bases, leaving 4 bases of the junction unmatched. Written as DNA, the CDR3 is TGTGCCAGCAGCTTGGGACTAGCGGGAGTTAGCAATGAGCAGTTCTTC. Amino acid sequence: CASSLGLAGVSNEQFF.

This rearrangement joins TRBV7-9 to TRBJ2-7, with D hard to call. The CDR3 loop spans 13 amino acids. With 5 bases removed from V and 2 bases from J, the gap between germline ends came to 10 bases. The germline V gene encodes CDR1 SEHNR and CDR2 FQNEAQ (reference sequence). CDR3 sequence: CASSRARTYEQYF. In nucleotides, the CDR3 is TGTGCCAGCAGCCGAGCCAGAACCTACGAGCAGTACTTC.

The chain uses TRBV11-2 and TRBJ2-1; D might be TRBD2 (6 bases). This CDR3 has 14 residues. V was pared by 1 base and J by 7 bases, with 11 bases between. CDR1 is SGHAT and CDR2 is FQNNGV in the germline V gene. As DNA, the CDR3 is TGTGCCAGCAGCTTAGGTCTAGCGTTAAATGAGCAGTTCTTC. This sequence encodes CASSLGLALNEQFF.

V usage is TRBV5-1 and J usage is TRBJ2-7; 7 nucleotides align to TRBD1. From germline, CDR1 is SGHRS and CDR2 YFSETQ. V shed 4 bases, J shed 2 bases, and the junction held 9 bases outside the gene matches. The CDR3 runs to 15 residues. As DNA, the CDR3 is TGCGCCAGCAGCACCGCTCCGGGACAGACCTACGAGCAGTACTTC. Protein sequence: CASSTAPGQTYEQYF. The whole variable domain, filled in from reference TRBV5-1 and TRBJ2-7, reads KAGVTQTPRYLIKTRGQQVTLSCSPISGHRSVSWYQQTPGQGLQFLFEYFSETQRNKGNFPGRFSGRQFSNSRSEMNVSTLELGDSALYLCASSTAPGQTYEQYFGPGTRLTVT.

This clone was counted at least ten times. The rearrangement joins TRBV7-8 to TRBJ1-2; TRBD1 aligns across 8 bases. The length of the CDR3 is 14 residues. Germline CDR1 is SGHVS and CDR2 is FQNEAQ. V lost 8 bases and J lost 4; bases outside the gene matches: 9. The CDR3 region is CASGPGGAGYGYTF. DNA of the CDR3: TGTGCCAGCGGGCCAGGGGGCGCAGGCTATGGCTACACCTTC.

The genes are TRBV7-9 and TRBJ2-7; 7 bases are shared with TRBD1. The J segment lost 7 bases and the V segment lost 5 bases, leaving 17 bases of the junction unmatched. Germline-derived CDR1 and CDR2 are SEHNR and FQNEAQ (reference sequence). The CDR3 length is 16 residues. In DNA form, the CDR3 reads TGTGCCAGCAGCCCGAGGGGTGCAGGGACAGCAAGGGAGCAGTACTTC. Amino acid sequence: CASSPRGAGTAREQYF.

This clone was counted many times. V usage is TRBV6-4 and J usage is TRBJ2-1; D ambiguous. This CDR3 has 13 residues. Trimming removed 0 bases at V and 6 bases at J, with 6 bases between. Looked up from germline, CDR1 is MRHNA and CDR2 is SNTAGT. The DNA for the CDR3 is TGTGCCAGCAGTGACTCAGAAATCAATGAGCAGTTCTTC. It yields the protein CASSDSEINEQFF.